The source of this T cell receptor (beta chain) is a study of human T cells and chemical hapten exposure. TCRdb recomputed calls from the RACE reads with MiXCR, one row per CDR3 protein. The table lists about 120,000 distinct CDR3 sequences, around 10% of them singletons, with 1.4% in the top ten. Sample time point: patch test 1, 2 weeks after DPC sensitization. The treatment denotes: therapeutic diphenylcyclopropenone sensitization with weekly scalp DPC. The study extracted total RNA from unfractionated whole blood. CDR1 and CDR2 from the germline V gene are MNHNS and SASEGT. V gave up 6 bases and J gave up 1 base, with 17 bases separating them. This CDR3 is 16 amino acids long. Study conclusions and caveats: Expanded TCRs created a significantly greater count of big CDR3 similarity clusters than controls did. As the donors had alopecia, their immune response may differ from healthy people's.

This clonotype has at least ten counts. Its antigen is still unknown. The J gene is TRBJ2-3, the V gene TRBV6-1, with D unclear. This specimen was whole blood, taken in connection with sensitization to the hapten diphenylcyclopropenone (DPC). The source of this sequence is a woman aged 45-65 years with alopecia areata. Some clones in this sample may be carry-over from other donors' samples. CDR3 in amino acids: CASRPGSRIGTDTQYF. The CDR3 DNA reads as TGTGCCAGCAGGCCAGGATCAAGGATTGGCACAGATACGCAGTATTTT.